The source of this T cell receptor beta chain is a study of breast tumors, draining lymph nodes, adjacent tissues. Findings and caveats of the study: That most tumor T cells come from lymph nodes remained unproven. Data fit most tumor T cells coming from lymph node, expanding in tumor.

The CDR3 is 16 residues long. V was clipped by 1 base and J by 5 bases; unmatched bases: 9. CDR1 and CDR2 (germline): KGHSH, LQKENI. TCRdb re-analysed the multiplex PCR reads in MiXCR, keeping a single row per CDR3 protein. The sample comprises about 110,000 distinct CDR3 sequences, roughly 29% of which are singletons, and less than 6% rests with the top ten. Axillary draining lymph nodes of breast cancer patients supplied the node samples. This clonotype was seen many times. Its target is unknown. The chain uses TRBV18 and TRBJ2-7, with 9 bases aligning to TRBD1. The source is a female donor with breast cancer. Some clones in this sample may be carry-over from other donors' samples. The sequenced sample consisted of axillary lymph node tissue. CDR3 nucleotides: TGTGCCAGCTCACCACGGTTGGGACAGGGATTCGACGAGCAGTACTTC. It yields the protein CASSPRLGQGFDEQYF.